This T cell receptor (beta chain) was sequenced in a study of identical twins. TCRdb ran MiXCR on the 5' RACE reads and lists one entry per CDR3 protein. The table includes 300,000 to 400,000 distinct CDR3 sequences, about 10% detected once. The donor group consisted entirely of healthy Caucasians. This CDR3 is 16 amino acids long. Germline lookup yields CDR1 SGHVS and CDR2 FQNEAQ. The ends lost 5 bases at V and 7 bases at J; junction bases unmatched: 13. The sample comprised naive T cells sorted from blood. The gene calls are TRBV7-8 and TRBJ2-1; 8 bases map to TRBD2. The TCR was taken from a woman in her forties or fifties in good health. CDR3: CASSPGRAGAWNEQFF. The CDR3 DNA is TGTGCCAGCAGCCCTGGGAGAGCGGGAGCGTGGAATGAGCAGTTCTTC.